The 5 T cell receptor beta chains listed next were all sequenced from one sample in a study of spatial heterogeneity in lung cancer (dated by TCRdb to about 2019). The library was built by means of 5' RACE. The sequencer was a NextSeq 500. The public reads were quality trimmed at Q25 with fastp and then assembled into clones with MiXCR by TCRdb, keeping productive beta chains. All rows with the same CDR3 protein become a single entry with the most common DNA and genes. The table for this sample lists thousands of distinct CDR3 sequences; roughly 8.7% of them were counted only once. Clones ranked in the top ten supply roughly 4.3% of the sample. The sample's time point, from its label and the paper: sample taken at primary tumor resection. General findings and caveats noted by the study authors: The tumor nonsynonymous mutation count correlated with the number of expanded intratumoral alpha and beta TCRs.

For these receptors, no antigen is known. Material: lung tumor tissue, obtained at surgery. The receptors here all came from a male donor with early-stage non-small cell lung cancer.

This clonotype is categorized as medium-sized (0.01 to 0.1%). The rearrangement uses TRBV20-1 and TRBJ2-3, with TRBD2 identical over 10 bases. V gave up 6 bases and J gave up 5 bases; unmatched junction bases: 5. The CDR3 consists of 13 residues. The germline V gene encodes CDR1 DFQATT and CDR2 SNEGSKA (reference sequence). The DNA of the CDR3 is TGCAGTGCCCCTCCTAGCGGGAGAGATACGCAGTATTTT. Its translation: CSAPPSGRDTQYF.

This clonotype qualifies as medium-sized. The rearrangement uses TRBV6-2 or TRBV6-3 and TRBJ1-1; 8 bases agree with TRBD1. Germline CDR1 and CDR2: MNHEY and SVGEGT. J gave up 6 bases and V 6 bases, and 6 bases lay outside the gene matches. This CDR3 spans 13 amino acids. The CDR3 nucleotides are TGTGCCAGCAGCTGGACAGGGAGCGCTGAAGCTTTCTTT. It specifies CASSWTGSAEAFF.

This clonotype occurred many times. The chain links TRBV15 to TRBJ2-3, with TRBD1 matching over 8 bases. V shed 0 bases and J 4 bases; nucleotides not matched to a gene: 9. This CDR3 has 17 residues. Germline CDR1 is LNHNV and CDR2 is YYDKDF (reference sequence). For the CDR3, the DNA is TGTGCCACCAGCAGAGAATCCTGGGACAGGAGGGCAGATACGCAGTATTTT. Translating it yields CATSRESWDRRADTQYF.

This clonotype was recorded many times. The chain combines TRBV5-1 with TRBJ2-1; the match to TRBD2 covers 11 bases. Germline V gene sequence: CDR1 SGHRS, CDR2 YFSETQ. V gave up 5 bases and J gave up 8 bases; unmatched junction bases: 6. The CDR3 is made up of 14 amino acids. The CDR3 loop reads CASRSVSGRDEQFF. Here the CDR3 DNA reads TGCGCCAGCAGGTCGGTTAGCGGGAGGGATGAGCAGTTCTTC. Full variable domain (remainder filled in from reference TRBV5-1 and TRBJ2-1): KAGVTQTPRYLIKTRGQQVTLSCSPISGHRSVSWYQQTPGQGLQFLFEYFSETQRNKGNFPGRFSGRQFSNSRSEMNVSTLELGDSALYLCASRSVSGRDEQFFGPGTRLTVL.

At least ten counts were recorded for this clonotype. V is TRBV7-2 and J is TRBJ2-7, with D tentatively TRBD1 (5 bases). The germline V gene encodes CDR1 SGHTA and CDR2 FQGNSA. Trimming left V 5 bases short and J 0 bases short, with 17 bases between. The CDR3 length is 16 residues. In DNA form, the CDR3 reads TGTGCCAGCAGCATATCAGGGATCCGTCTCTCCTACGAGCAGTACTTC. Translated, it gives CASSISGIRLSYEQYF.